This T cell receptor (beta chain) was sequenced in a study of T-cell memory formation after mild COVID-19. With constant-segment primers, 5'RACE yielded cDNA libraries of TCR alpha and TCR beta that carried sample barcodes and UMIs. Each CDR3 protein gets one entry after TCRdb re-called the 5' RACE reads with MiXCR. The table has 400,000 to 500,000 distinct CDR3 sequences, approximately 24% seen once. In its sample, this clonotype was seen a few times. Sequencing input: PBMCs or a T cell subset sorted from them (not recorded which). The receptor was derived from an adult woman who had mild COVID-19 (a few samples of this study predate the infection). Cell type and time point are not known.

CDR3 nucleotide sequence: TGTGCCAGCAGTCAGCCCCCTGAAGCTTTCTTT. It specifies CASSQPPEAFF. The chain uses TRBV12-3 or TRBV12-4 and TRBJ1-1, with D uncertain. This CDR3 is built from 11 residues. Deletions cut 5 bases from V and 6 bases from J, with 7 bases between.